The text below deals with one TCR beta chain. Its antigen is still unknown. Every isolated RNA sample was fully reverse transcribed, so sequencing captured expressed TCRB transcripts. Using immunoSEQ multiplex PCR, the repertoire was profiled, and TCRdb retains in-frame clones only, with some absent. Among fewer than 300,000 clones, roughly 22% were seen once, and the ten largest hold about 0.027%. This record belongs to a study of beta chain features in type 1 diabetes. The study, taken as a whole, reports: The question of HLA type influencing TCRB rearrangement was one that remained unresolved here. Type 1 diabetes patients had TCRB CDR3s that were shorter (moderately but significantly so) in all four CD4+ subsets.

V lost 7 bases and J 6 bases, leaving 21 bases between the germline ends. There are 15 residues in the CDR3. Germline assignment: CDR1 SGHTA and CDR2 FQGNSA. The V gene is TRBV7-2, the J gene TRBJ1-2; D is perhaps TRBD1 (6 bases). The sequencing input was naive CD4+ T cells from blood. This clonotype was obtained from a woman aged 40-49 years with type 1 diabetes. The CDR3 sequence is CASTANRDGENGYTF. In DNA form, the CDR3 reads TGTGCCAGCACCGCTAACAGGGACGGAGAGAATGGCTACACCTTC.